One sample yielded the 12 T cell receptor beta chains listed below, sequenced in a study of CD8 T cells in ankylosing spondylitis. TCRdb re-called the 5' RACE reads through MiXCR, storing one row per CDR3 protein. The sample has about 140,000 distinct CDR3 sequences; approximately 9.2% are singletons. The specimen sequenced was synovial fluid, either unsorted or a sorted T cell fraction (not recorded which). The receptors were gathered from a male donor with ankylosing spondylitis.

This clonotype has just a few counts. The V gene is TRBV11-3, the J gene TRBJ2-1, with 7 bases fitting TRBD2. Germline CDR1 and CDR2: SGHNT and YENEEA. The junction had 6 bases not matched to a gene; V was cut back by 0 bases and J by 4 bases. The CDR3 runs 16 residues. CDR3 sequence (DNA): TGTGCCAGCAGCTTAGAGGGGACTACGCCTTACAATGAGCAGTTCTTC. Translated, it gives CASSLEGTTPYNEQFF.

A few counts support this clonotype. The chain couples TRBV20-1 to TRBJ2-3, with a weak D call TRBD1 (5 bases). V was trimmed by 1 base and J by 4 bases, leaving 12 bases between them. In germline, CDR1 is DFQATT, CDR2 SNEGSKA (reference sequence). This CDR3 region has 14 residues. In DNA, the CDR3 is TGCAGTGCTAGAGTAGAGCAGGGCCCAGATACGCAGTATTTT. Its protein product is CSARVEQGPDTQYF.

At least ten counts were recorded for this clonotype. The V call is TRBV5-1, the J call TRBJ1-1; D unclear. Germline V lookup: CDR1 SGHRS, CDR2 YFSETQ. V was clipped by 9 bases and J by 0 bases, with 12 bases between them. This CDR3 spans 13 amino acids. The CDR3 region is CATRTSMNTEAFF. The CDR3 coding sequence is TGCGCCACCAGAACCTCAATGAACACTGAAGCTTTCTTT.

This clonotype was counted at least ten times. This chain uses TRBV20-1 with TRBJ2-7; TRBD1 might be the D (6 bases). The CDR3 consists of 14 residues. The germline V gene encodes CDR1 DFQATT and CDR2 SNEGSKA (reference sequence). V lost 3 bases to trimming and J lost 1 base, with 13 bases between them. CDR3 loop: CSASGQRGSYEQYF. The DNA for the CDR3 is TGCAGTGCTAGCGGGCAGAGGGGGTCCTACGAGCAGTACTTC.

Ten or more counts support this clonotype. The chain combines TRBV5-5 with TRBJ1-4; D uncertain. The CDR3 length is 14 residues. Looked up from germline, CDR1 is SGHKS and CDR2 is YYEKEE (reference sequence). Trimming cost V 4 bases and J 3 bases, with 10 bases left between them. CDR3 sequence: CASSQGMANEKLFF. The CDR3 nucleotides are TGTGCCAGCAGCCAAGGGATGGCTAATGAAAAACTGTTTTTT.

This clonotype was seen only a few times. The chain employs TRBV3-1 and TRBJ1-6; D remains unclear. The CDR3 is made up of 14 amino acids. CDR1 LGHDT and CDR2 YNNKEL come from the germline V gene (reference sequence). V lost 1 base to trimming and J lost 13 bases, with 14 bases between them. CDR3 nucleotides: TGTGCCAGCAGCCAAGCTGATAGGGTCTCGCCCCTCCACTTT. Translation: CASSQADRVSPLHF.

Many counts were recorded for this clonotype. The chain joins TRBV29-1 to TRBJ2-1; 9 nucleotides align to TRBD1. Trimming cost V 6 bases and J 6 bases; bases outside gene matches: 9. Per germline, CDR1 SQVTM and CDR2 ANQGSEA. This CDR3 spans 14 amino acids. CDR3 coding DNA: TGCAGCGTCGACTTCTCGGACAGGGGCAATGAGCAGTTCTTC. Its protein is CSVDFSDRGNEQFF.

The sample holds a few counts of this clonotype. V gene TRBV6-2 or TRBV6-3 combines with J gene TRBJ1-5, with no clear D. V was pared by 6 bases and J by 3 bases, with 15 bases between. This CDR3 region has 15 residues. CDR1 and CDR2 from the germline V gene are MNHEY and SVGEGT. CDR3 coding DNA: TGTGCCAGCAGCAGATTCATCTCTCCCAATCAGCCCCAGCATTTT. Translating it yields CASSRFISPNQPQHF.

About this clonotype itself: A read error may explain this, as a much larger clone is one base away. The chain combines TRBV20-1 with TRBJ1-1; no reliable D call. The CDR3 sequence is 14 residues long. CDR1 is DFQATT, CDR2 SNEGSKA, per germline (reference sequence). The CDR3: CIAARGIMNTEAFF. The CDR3 DNA is TGCATTGCTGCCCGGGGAATCATGAACACTGAAGCTTTCTTT.

This clonotype was counted at least ten times. The chain joins TRBV9 to TRBJ2-7; TRBD1 might be the D (6 bases). V lost 4 bases and J 4 bases, leaving 15 bases between the germline ends. The CDR3 has 14 amino acids. CDR1 SGDLS and CDR2 YYNGEE come from the germline V gene. In nucleotides, the CDR3 is TGTGCCAGCAGCCGGACAGAGTACAGTTACGAGCAGTACTTC. This gives the protein CASSRTEYSYEQYF.

This clonotype showed up many times. The V gene is TRBV7-9, the J gene TRBJ2-7, with D possibly matching TRBD2 (5 bases). The CDR3 length is 14 residues. The germline CDR1 and CDR2 sequences are SEHNR and FQNEAQ (reference sequence). V shed 5 bases and J shed 4 bases, with 15 bases lying between them. The CDR3 nucleotides read TGTGCCAGCAGCCCAGAGGGATGGGTGTACGAGCAGTACTTC. This sequence encodes CASSPEGWVYEQYF.

This clonotype was seen a handful of times. Possible read error: a much larger clone is one base away. The chain couples TRBV7-2 to TRBJ1-4; D remains unclear. The CDR3 totals 15 residues. V was shortened by 1 base and J by 4 bases, with 10 bases between the two germline ends. Germline values: CDR1 SGHTA, CDR2 FQGNSA. The CDR3 DNA follows: TGTGCCAGCAGCTTAGGTCCTCTGGGTAATGAAAAACTGTTTTTT. It specifies CASSLGPLGNEKLFF.